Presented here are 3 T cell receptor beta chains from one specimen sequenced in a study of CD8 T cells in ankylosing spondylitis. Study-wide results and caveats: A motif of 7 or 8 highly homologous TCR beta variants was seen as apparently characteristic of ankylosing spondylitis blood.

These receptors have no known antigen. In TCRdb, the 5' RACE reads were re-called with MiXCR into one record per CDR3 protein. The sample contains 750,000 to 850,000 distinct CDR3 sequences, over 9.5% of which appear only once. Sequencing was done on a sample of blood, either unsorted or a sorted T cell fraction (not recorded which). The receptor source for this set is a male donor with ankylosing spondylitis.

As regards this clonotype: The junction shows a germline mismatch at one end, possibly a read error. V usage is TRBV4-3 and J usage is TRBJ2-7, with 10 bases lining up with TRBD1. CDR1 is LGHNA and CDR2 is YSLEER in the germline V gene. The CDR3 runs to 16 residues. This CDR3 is CASSQGSGTGAYEHYF. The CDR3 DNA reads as TGCGCCAGCAGCCAAGGGAGCGGGACAGGGGCGTACGAGCACTACTTC.

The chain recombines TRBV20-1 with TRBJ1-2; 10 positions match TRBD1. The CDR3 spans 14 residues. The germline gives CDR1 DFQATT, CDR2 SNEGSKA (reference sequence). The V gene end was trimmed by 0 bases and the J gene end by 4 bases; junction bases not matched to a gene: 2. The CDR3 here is CSARDGQGGYGYTF. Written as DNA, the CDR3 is TGCAGTGCTAGAGACGGACAGGGGGGCTATGGCTACACCTTC.

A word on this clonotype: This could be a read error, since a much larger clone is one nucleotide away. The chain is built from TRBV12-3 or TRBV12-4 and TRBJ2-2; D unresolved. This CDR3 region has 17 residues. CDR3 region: CACSSTRGLIVTGELFF. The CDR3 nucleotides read TGTGCCTGCAGTTCAACCCGCGGCCTCATTGTCACCGGGGAGCTGTTTTTT.